Sequencing of this T cell receptor (beta chain) was carried out in a study of blood T cell repertoires in COVID-19. Study-wide context: Researchers got acute and convalescent COVID-19 samples from the United States, Italy and Spain. Sources were T cells, B-cell-depleted T cells, or PBMCs; the material itself was cDNA or gDNA.

In the authors' methods: Reference gene primer amplification in the assay estimated nucleated cell counts. TCRdb's copy holds only in-frame clones and misses some; the assay was immunoSEQ multiplex PCR. V and J calls and clone size are given by that table; D and trimming were obtained from the DNA. The sample yields 70,000 to 100,000 clones, 90% seen once. CDR3 length: 15 amino acids. CDR1 and CDR2 from the germline V gene are MDHEN and SYDVKM. V lost 5 bases and J lost 1; bases outside the gene matches: 6. Sequenced input: peripheral blood. The source is a man in his sixties with acute or convalescent COVID-19. The chain joins TRBV28 to TRBJ1-1, with 8 bases that match TRBD1. The CDR3 DNA reads as TGTGCCAGCAGTATCCGACAGGGGACGAACACTGAAGCTTTCTTT. Its protein product is CASSIRQGTNTEAFF.